The sequence of this T cell receptor beta chain was determined in a study of spatial heterogeneity in lung cancer. At the level of the study: More beta-chain than alpha-chain sequences were consistently detected.

Individual TCR cDNA molecules each bore their own unique molecular identifier. A single record per CDR3 protein comes from TCRdb applying MiXCR to the 5' RACE reads. This table has 7,500 to 9,500 distinct CDR3 sequences, approximately 5% appearing once. Germline CDR1 reads MDHEN; CDR2 reads SYDVKM. Trimming pared 3 bases from V and 6 bases from J, leaving 14 bases between. This CDR3 comprises 14 residues. Specified time point: sample taken at primary tumor resection. Study outcomes and limitations: One measure, the expanded intratumoral alpha and beta TCR count, tracked tumor mutation counts.

This clonotype has ten or more counts. No antigen is known for it. Specimen: lung tumor tissue, collected at surgery. This sequence originates from a female donor with early-stage non-small cell lung cancer. The chain carries TRBV28 and TRBJ1-2; a possible D gene is TRBD1 (6 bases). For the CDR3, the DNA is TGTGCCAGCAGTTTCCCGGGACACCTAGATGGCTACACCTTC. Translation: CASSFPGHLDGYTF.